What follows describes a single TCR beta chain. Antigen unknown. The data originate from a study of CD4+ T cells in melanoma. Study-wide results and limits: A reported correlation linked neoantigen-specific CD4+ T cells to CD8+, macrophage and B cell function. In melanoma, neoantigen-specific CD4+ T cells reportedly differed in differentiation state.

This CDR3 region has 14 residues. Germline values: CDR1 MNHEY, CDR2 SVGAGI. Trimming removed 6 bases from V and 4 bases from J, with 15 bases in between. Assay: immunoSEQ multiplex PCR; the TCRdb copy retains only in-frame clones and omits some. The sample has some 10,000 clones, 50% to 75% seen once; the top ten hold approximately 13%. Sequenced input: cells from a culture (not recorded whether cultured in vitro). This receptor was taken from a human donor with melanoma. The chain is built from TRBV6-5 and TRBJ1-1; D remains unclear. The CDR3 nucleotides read TGTGCCAGCAGACCTCTACAGATTTCCACTGAAGCTTTCTTT. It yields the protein CASRPLQISTEAFF.